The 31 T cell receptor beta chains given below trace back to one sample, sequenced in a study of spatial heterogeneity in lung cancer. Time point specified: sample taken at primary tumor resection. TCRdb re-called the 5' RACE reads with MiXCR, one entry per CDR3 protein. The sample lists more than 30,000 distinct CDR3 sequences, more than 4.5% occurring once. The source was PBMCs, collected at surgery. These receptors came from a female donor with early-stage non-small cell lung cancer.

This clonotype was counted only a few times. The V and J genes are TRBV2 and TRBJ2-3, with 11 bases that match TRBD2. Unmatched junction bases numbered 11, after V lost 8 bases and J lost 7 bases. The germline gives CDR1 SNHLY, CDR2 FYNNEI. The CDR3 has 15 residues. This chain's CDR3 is CASFISGGARNTQYF. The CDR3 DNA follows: TGTGCCAGCTTCATTAGCGGGGGGGCCCGAAATACGCAGTATTTT.

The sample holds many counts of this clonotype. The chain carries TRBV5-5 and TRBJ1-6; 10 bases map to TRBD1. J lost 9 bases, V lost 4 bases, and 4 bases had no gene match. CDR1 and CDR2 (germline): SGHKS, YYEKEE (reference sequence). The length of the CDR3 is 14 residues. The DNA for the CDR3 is TGTGCCAGCAGCCGACAGGGGGCTGGTTCACCCCTCCACTTT. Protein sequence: CASSRQGAGSPLHF.

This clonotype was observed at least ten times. The CDR3 is CASSRSPEANSPLHF. CDR3 coding DNA: TGTGCCAGCAGTAGATCCCCGGAAGCCAATTCACCCCTCCACTTT. The chain couples TRBV6-6 to TRBJ1-6; D gene uncertain. Germline CDR1 is MNHNY and CDR2 is SVGAGI (reference sequence). V lost 5 bases, J lost 7 bases, and 15 bases lay in between. This CDR3 spans 15 amino acids.

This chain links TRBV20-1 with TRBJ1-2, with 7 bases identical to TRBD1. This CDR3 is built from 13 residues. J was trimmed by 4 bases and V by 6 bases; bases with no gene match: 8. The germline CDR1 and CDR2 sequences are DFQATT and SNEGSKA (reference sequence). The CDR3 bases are TGCAGTGCCCCTAGGGACAGAAGCTATGGCTACACCTTC. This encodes CSAPRDRSYGYTF.

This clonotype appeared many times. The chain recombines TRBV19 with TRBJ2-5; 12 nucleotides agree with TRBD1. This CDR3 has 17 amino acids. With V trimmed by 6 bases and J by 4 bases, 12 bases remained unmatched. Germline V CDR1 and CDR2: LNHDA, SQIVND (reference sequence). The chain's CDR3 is CASSSGTGGIGSETQYF. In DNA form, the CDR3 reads TGTGCCAGTAGCTCCGGGACAGGGGGCATAGGGTCAGAGACCCAGTACTTC.

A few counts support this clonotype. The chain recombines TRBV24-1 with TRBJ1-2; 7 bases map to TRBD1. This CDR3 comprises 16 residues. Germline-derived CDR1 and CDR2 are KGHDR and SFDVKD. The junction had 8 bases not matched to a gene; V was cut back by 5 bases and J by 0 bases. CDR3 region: CATSAAGTEANYGYTF. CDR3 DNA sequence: TGTGCCACCAGTGCCGCCGGGACAGAGGCTAACTATGGCTACACCTTC.

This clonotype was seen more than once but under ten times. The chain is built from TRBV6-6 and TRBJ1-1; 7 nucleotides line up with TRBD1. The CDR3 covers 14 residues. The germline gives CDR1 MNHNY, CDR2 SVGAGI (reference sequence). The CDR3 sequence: CAGKGAVRDTEAFF. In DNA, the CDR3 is TGTGCGGGCAAGGGGGCGGTAAGGGACACTGAAGCTTTCTTT.

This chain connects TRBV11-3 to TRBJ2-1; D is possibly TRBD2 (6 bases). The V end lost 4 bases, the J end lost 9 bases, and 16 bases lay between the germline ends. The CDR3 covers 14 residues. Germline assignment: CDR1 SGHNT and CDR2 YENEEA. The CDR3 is CASSSPSGVGEQFF. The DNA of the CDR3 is TGTGCCAGCAGCTCGCCGTCGGGAGTAGGTGAGCAGTTCTTC.

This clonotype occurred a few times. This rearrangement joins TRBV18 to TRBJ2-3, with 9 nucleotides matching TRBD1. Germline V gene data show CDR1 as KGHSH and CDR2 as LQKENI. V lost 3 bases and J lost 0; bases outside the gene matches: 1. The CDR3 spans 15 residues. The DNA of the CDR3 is TGTGCCAGCTCACCTGGGACAGGGAGCACAGATACGCAGTATTTT. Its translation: CASSPGTGSTDTQYF.

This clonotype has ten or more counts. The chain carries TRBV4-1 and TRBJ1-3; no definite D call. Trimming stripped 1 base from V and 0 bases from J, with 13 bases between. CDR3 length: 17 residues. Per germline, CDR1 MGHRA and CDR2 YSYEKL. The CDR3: CASSQALRRGSGNTIYF. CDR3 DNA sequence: TGCGCCAGCAGCCAAGCTCTCCGACGGGGCTCTGGAAACACCATATATTTT.

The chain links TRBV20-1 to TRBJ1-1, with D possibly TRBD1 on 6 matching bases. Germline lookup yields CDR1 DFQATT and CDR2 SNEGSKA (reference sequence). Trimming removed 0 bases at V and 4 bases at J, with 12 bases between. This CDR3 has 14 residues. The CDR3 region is CSARELRGSTEAFF. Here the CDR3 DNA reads TGCAGTGCTAGAGAATTGAGGGGGAGCACTGAAGCTTTCTTT.

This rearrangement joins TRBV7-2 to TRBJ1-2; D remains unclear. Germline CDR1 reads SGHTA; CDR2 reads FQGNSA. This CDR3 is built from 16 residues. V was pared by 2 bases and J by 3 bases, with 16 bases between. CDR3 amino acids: CASSLKGAVTDYGYTF. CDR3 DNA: TGTGCCAGCAGCTTAAAGGGAGCGGTTACCGACTATGGCTACACCTTC.

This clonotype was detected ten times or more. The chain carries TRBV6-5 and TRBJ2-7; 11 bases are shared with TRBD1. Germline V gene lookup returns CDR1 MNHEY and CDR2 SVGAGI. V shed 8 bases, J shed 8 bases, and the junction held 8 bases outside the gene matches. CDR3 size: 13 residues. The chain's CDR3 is CASALGTGGKQYF. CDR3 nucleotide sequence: TGTGCCAGCGCCCTTGGGACAGGGGGGAAGCAGTACTTC.

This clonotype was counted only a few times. DNA of the CDR3: TGTGCCAGCAGTTTAACCCCGCAGACGGATTCACCCCTCCACTTT. Encoded protein: CASSLTPQTDSPLHF. This rearrangement joins TRBV12-3 or TRBV12-4 to TRBJ1-6, with no clear D. V lost 2 bases and J 8 bases, leaving 13 bases between the germline ends. The CDR3 length is 15 residues.

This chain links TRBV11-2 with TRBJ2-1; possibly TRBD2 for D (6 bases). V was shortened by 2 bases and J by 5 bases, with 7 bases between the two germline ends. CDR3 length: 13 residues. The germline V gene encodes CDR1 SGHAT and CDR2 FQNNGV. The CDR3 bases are TGTGCCAGCAGCTTACCGGGGGACAATGAGCAGTTCTTC. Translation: CASSLPGDNEQFF.

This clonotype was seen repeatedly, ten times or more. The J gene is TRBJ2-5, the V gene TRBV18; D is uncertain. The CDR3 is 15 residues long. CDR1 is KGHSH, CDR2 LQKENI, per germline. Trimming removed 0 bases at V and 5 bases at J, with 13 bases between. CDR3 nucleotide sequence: TGTGCCAGCTCACCACCGCGGCCCGCCGGGGAGACCCAGTACTTC. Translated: CASSPPRPAGETQYF.

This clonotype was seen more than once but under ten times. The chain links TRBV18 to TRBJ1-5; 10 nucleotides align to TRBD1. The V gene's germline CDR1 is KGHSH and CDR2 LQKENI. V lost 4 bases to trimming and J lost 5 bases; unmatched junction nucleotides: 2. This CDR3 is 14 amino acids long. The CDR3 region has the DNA TGTGCCAGCTCACAAGACAGGGGGCATCAGCCCCAGCATTTT. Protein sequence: CASSQDRGHQPQHF.

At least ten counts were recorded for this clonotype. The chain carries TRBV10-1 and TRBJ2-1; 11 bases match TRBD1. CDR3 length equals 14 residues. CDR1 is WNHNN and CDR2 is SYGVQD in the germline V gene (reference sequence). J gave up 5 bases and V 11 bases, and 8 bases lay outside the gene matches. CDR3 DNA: TGCGCCGGTGGACAGGGGGCCTACCACAATGAGCAGTTCTTC. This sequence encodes CAGGQGAYHNEQFF.

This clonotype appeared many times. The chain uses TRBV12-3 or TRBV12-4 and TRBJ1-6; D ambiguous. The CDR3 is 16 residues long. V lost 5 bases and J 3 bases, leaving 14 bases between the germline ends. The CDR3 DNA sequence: TGTGCCAGCAGTCTTAGGCCCGTACTCTATAATTCACCCCTCCACTTT. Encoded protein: CASSLRPVLYNSPLHF.

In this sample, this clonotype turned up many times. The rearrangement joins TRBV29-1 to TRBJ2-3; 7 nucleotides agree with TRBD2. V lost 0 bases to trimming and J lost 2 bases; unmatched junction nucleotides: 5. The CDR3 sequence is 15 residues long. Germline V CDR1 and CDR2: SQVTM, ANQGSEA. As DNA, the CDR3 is TGCAGCGTTGAAGATAGGAGCGGGACCACAGATACGCAGTATTTT. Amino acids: CSVEDRSGTTDTQYF.

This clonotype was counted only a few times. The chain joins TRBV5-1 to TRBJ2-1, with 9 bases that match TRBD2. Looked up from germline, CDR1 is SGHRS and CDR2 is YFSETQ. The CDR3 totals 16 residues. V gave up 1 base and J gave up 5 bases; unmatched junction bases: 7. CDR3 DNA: TGCGCCAGCAGCTTGCAGAGCGGGGGGCCGCACAATGAGCAGTTCTTC. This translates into CASSLQSGGPHNEQFF.

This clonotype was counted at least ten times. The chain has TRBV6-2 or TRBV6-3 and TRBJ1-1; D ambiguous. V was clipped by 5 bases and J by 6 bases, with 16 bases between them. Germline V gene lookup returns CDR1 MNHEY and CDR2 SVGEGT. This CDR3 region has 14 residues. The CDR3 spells CASSPLGSRPEAFF. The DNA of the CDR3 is TGTGCCAGCAGTCCCCTTGGATCACGTCCTGAAGCTTTCTTT.

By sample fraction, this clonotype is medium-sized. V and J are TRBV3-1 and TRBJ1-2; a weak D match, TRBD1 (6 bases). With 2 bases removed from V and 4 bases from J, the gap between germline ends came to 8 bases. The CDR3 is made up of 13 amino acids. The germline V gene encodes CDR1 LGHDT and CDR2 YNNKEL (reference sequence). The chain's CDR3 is CASSQQGSYGYTF. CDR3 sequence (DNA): TGTGCCAGCAGCCAACAGGGGTCCTATGGCTACACCTTC. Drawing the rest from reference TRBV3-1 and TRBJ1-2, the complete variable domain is DTAVSQTPKYLVTQMGNDKSIKCEQNLGHDTMYWYKQDSKKFLKIMFSYNNKELIINETVPNRFSPKSPDKAHLNLHINSLELGDSAVYFCASSQQGSYGYTFGSGTRLTVV.

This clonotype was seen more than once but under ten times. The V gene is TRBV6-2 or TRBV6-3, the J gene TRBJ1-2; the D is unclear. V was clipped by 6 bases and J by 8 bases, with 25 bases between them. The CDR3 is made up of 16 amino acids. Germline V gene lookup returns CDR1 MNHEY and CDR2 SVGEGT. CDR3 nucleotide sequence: TGTGCCAGCAGCCGGTACGACGATCTCTCCCTTGAGGGCTACACCTTC. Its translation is CASSRYDDLSLEGYTF.

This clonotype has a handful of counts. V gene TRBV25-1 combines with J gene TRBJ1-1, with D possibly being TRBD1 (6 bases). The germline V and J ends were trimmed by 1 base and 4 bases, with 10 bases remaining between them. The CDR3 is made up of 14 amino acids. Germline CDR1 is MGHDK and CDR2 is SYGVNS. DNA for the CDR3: TGTGCCAGCAGTGAATCCCTGGGGGCCACTGAAGCTTTCTTT. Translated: CASSESLGATEAFF.

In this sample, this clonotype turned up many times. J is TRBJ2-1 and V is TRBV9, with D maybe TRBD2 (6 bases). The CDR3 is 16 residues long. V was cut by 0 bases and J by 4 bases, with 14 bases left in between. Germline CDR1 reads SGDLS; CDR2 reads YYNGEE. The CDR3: CASSVGLGQNYNEQFF. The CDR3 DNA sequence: TGTGCCAGCAGCGTAGGACTAGGCCAGAATTACAATGAGCAGTTCTTC.

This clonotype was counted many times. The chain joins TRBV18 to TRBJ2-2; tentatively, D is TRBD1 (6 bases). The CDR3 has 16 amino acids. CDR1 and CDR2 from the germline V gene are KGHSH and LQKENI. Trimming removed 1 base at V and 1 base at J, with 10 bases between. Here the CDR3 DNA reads TGTGCCAGCTCACCACTGGCAGGGGTGAACACCGGGGAGCTGTTTTTT. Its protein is CASSPLAGVNTGELFF.

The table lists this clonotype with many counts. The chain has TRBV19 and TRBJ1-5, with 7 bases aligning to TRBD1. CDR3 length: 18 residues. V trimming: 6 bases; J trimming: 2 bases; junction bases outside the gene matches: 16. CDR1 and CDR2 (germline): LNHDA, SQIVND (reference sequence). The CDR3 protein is CASRPWGRRQGGNQPQHF. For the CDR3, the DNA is TGTGCCAGTAGGCCGTGGGGACGCCGACAGGGTGGCAATCAGCCCCAGCATTTT.

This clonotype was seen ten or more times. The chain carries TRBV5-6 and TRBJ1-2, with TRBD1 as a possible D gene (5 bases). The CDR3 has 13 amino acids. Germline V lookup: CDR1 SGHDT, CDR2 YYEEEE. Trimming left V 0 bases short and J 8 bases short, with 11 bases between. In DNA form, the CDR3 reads TGTGCCAGCAGCTTGGAGCAGGGATCAGGCTACACCTTC. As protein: CASSLEQGSGYTF.

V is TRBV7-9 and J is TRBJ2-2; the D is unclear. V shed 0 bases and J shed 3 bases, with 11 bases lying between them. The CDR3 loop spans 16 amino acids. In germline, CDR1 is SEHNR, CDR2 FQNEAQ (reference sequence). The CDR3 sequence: CASSLAWLGYTGELFF. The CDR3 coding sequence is TGTGCCAGCAGCTTAGCGTGGCTAGGATACACCGGGGAGCTGTTTTTT. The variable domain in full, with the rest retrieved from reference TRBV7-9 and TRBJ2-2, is DTGVSQNPRHKITKRGQNVTFRCDPISEHNRLYWYRQTLGQGPEFLTYFQNEAQLEKSRLLSDRFSAERPKGSFSTLEIQRTEQGDSAMYLCASSLAWLGYTGELFFGEGSRLTVL.

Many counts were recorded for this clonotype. The CDR3 here is CASSLRQGKGLETQYF. The DNA of the CDR3 is TGTGCCAGCAGCTTAAGACAGGGGAAGGGCCTTGAGACCCAGTACTTC. The rearrangement links TRBV5-6 to TRBJ2-5, with 8 bases that match TRBD1. There are 16 residues in the CDR3. In germline, CDR1 is SGHDT, CDR2 YYEEEE. The V segment lost 2 bases and the J segment 5 bases; nucleotides outside the gene matches: 11.